These T cell receptor beta chains were read from a single sample in a study of OX40 agonist ivuxolimab in advanced cancers. Libraries were prepared by immunoSEQ multiplex PCR; TCRdb keeps only in-frame clonotypes and omits some of them. The repertoire includes more than 65,000 clones, around 85% of them detected once, and about 0.83% sits in the top ten. The sample consisted of CD4+ or CD8+ T cells sorted from blood, taken in a trial of the OX40 agonist ivuxolimab. The receptors originated from an adult with an advanced solid tumor such as melanoma, head and neck, liver or kidney cancer. Both conserved end residues are part of each CDR3. The D gene is left open where the match is weak. The size of a clone is reported for some rows only, either as once, few or many, or as a class for expanded clones.

>TRBJ2-2|NA|TRBV11-3|NA
TGTGCCAGCAGCGCGGGACCGAACACCGGGGAGCTGTTTTTT
CASSAGPNTGELFF
>TRBJ2-2|NA|TRBV19|NA
TGTGCCAGTAGAAGAGGAGCTAACACCGGGGAGCTGTTTTTT
CASRRGANTGELFF
>TRBJ2-3|NA|TRBV4-1|NA
TGCGCCAGCAGCCAGGGTAATGGACCGAGAACAGATACGCAGTATTTT
CASSQGNGPRTDTQYF
>TRBJ1-1|NA|TRBV11-3|TRBD1
TGTGCCAGCAGCTTACAGGGGGCTATGGACACTGAAGCTTTCTTT
CASSLQGAMDTEAFF
>TRBJ2-7|once|TRBV6-9|NA
TGTGCCAGCAGCCAACGACAGTCTATCTACGAGCAGTACTTC
CASSQRQSIYEQYF
>TRBJ2-1|NA|TRBV27|NA
TGTGCCAGCACGGGAGTTACTGGTGAGCAGTTCTTC
CASTGVTGEQFF
>TRBJ2-3|NA|TRBV6-6|NA
TGTGCCAGCAAAGGGAGGGGGACTAGCACAGATACGCAGTATTTT
CASKGRGTSTDTQYF
>TRBJ2-7|once|TRBV6-1|NA
TGTGCCAGCAGCGTGGGGGCCGACAGCTCCTACGAGCAGTACTTC
CASSVGADSSYEQYF
>TRBJ2-2|NA|TRBV7-2|NA
TGTGCCAGCAGTTTATGGGGGTCAATGAGAACCGGGGAGCTGTTTTTT
CASSLWGSMRTGELFF
>TRBJ2-1|NA|TRBV5-8|NA
TGTGCCAGCAGCCCGGGAAGGGGCACCTCCTACAATGAGCAGTTCTTC
CASSPGRGTSYNEQFF
>TRBJ2-7|NA|TRBV5-1|TRBD2
TGCGCCAGCAGCTCGGGGGGGACCTCCTGGTTCGAGCAGTACTTC
CASSSGGTSWFEQYF
>TRBJ1-2|NA|TRBV25-1|NA
TGTGCCAGCAGTTCGGGAGTCTATGGCTACACCTTC
CASSSGVYGYTF
>TRBJ1-5|once|TRBV18|TRBD1
TGTGCCAGCTCATTCGACAGGGGTAATCAGCCCCAGCATTTT
CASSFDRGNQPQHF
>TRBJ2-2|once|TRBV5-4|NA
TGTGCCAGCAGCCCAGGAGGCAGGGCAAGCACCGGGGAGCTGTTTTTT
CASSPGGRASTGELFF
>TRBJ2-1|NA|TRBV30|NA
TGTGCCTGGAGTCGCAATTATGAGCAGTTCTTC
CAWSRNYEQFF
>TRBJ2-5|once|TRBV5-1|TRBD1
TGCGCCAGCAGCTCCGGGACAGCCACTGAGACCCAGTACTTC
CASSSGTATETQYF
>TRBJ2-3|NA|TRBV11-1|NA
TGTGCCAGCAGCCCCCCTTCAGCAGATACGCAGTATTTT
CASSPPSADTQYF
>TRBJ2-3|NA|TRBV5-5|TRBD1
TGTGCCAGCAGACTACAGGGGGCGCAAGATACGCAGTATTTT
CASRLQGAQDTQYF
>TRBJ2-5|NA|TRBV29-1|NA
TGCAGCGTAGGACGGGCTTGGGAGACCCAGTACTTC
CSVGRAWETQYF
>TRBJ2-7|NA|TRBV5-6|TRBD1
TGTGCCAGCAACCCAACGGACAGGGCCGGCGAGCAGTACTTC
CASNPTDRAGEQYF
>TRBJ2-1|NA|TRBV18|NA
TGTGCCAGCTCGCGAGCCAGCAATGAGCAGTTCTTC
CASSRASNEQFF
>TRBJ2-7|NA|TRBV10-3|TRBD2
TGTGCCATCAGTGTACATACACCTCTTACTGGGACTAGCGGATACGAGCAGTACTTC
CAISVHTPLTGTSGYEQYF
>TRBJ1-5|NA|TRBV28|NA
TGTGCCAGCACACAGGCCCAAAACGAACCCCAGCATTTT
CASTQAQNEPQHF
>TRBJ2-1|NA|TRBV6-4|NA
TGTGCCAGCAGTGAGTCGGCACAGTGGCATGAGCAGTTCTTC
CASSESAQWHEQFF